This T cell receptor beta chain was identified in a study of human CD4 T cells and Enterobacteriaceae. The assay was immunoSEQ multiplex PCR, and TCRdb's table has in-frame clones only and misses some. The data show 25,000 to 30,000 clones, roughly 80% seen once. This CDR3 region has 17 residues. The ends lost 6 bases at V and 4 bases at J; junction bases unmatched: 16. CDR1 is MDHEN, CDR2 SYDVKM, per germline. This clone came up once. All CD4+ cells other than CD45RA+CCR7+CD95- naive cells were sorted as memory, over 98% pure. This TCR was recovered from a human donor in good health. The sequencing input was memory CD4+ T cells from blood. The chain links TRBV28 to TRBJ2-3; 7 nucleotides align to TRBD1. CDR3 sequence (DNA): TGTGCCAGCAGCTACAGGACAGGCCTCCCATTGCCAGATACGCAGTATTTT. Its translation: CASSYRTGLPLPDTQYF.